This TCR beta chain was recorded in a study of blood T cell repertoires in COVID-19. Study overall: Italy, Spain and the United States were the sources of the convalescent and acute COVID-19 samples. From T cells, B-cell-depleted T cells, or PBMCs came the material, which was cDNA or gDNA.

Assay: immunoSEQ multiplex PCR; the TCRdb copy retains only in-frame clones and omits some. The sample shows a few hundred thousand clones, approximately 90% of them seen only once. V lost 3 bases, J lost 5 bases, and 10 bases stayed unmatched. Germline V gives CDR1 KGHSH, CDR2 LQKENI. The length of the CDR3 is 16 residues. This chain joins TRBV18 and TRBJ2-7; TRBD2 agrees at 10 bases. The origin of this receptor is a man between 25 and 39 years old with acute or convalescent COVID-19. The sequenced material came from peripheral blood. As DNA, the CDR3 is TGTGCCAGCTCACCCGGAACCATAGCGGGAGGAAACGAGCAGTACTTC. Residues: CASSPGTIAGGNEQYF.